Following are 23 T cell receptor beta chains from one sample sequenced in a study of molecular identifiers for immune sequencing clone quantification. In TCRdb, the PCR reads were re-called with MiXCR into one record per CDR3 protein. The profile shows around 470,000 distinct CDR3 sequences, around 25% of them singletons. Sequencing was performed on naive CD8+ T cells from blood, with Jurkat cell RNA spiked in. Documented subset: FACS-sorted CD8+CD4-CCR7+CD45RA+ naive T cells. These receptors were collected from a human donor in good health. Some libraries in this study had Jurkat cell RNA spiked in.

This clonotype has at least ten counts. V usage is TRBV30 and J usage is TRBJ2-3, with a possible D match to TRBD1 (6 bases). The CDR3 extends over 16 amino acids. V lost 0 bases and J 0 bases, leaving 13 bases between the germline ends. CDR1 and CDR2 (germline): GTSNPN, SVGIG (reference sequence). CDR3 region: CAWSVQGQNSTDTQYF. The CDR3 DNA reads as TGTGCCTGGAGTGTCCAAGGACAGAATAGCACAGATACGCAGTATTTT.

The chain links TRBV7-9 to TRBJ2-2; TRBD1 is a possible D gene (5 bases). The ends were cut back, 2 bases at V and 5 bases at J, with 12 bases in the middle. The CDR3 contains 15 residues. Germline lookup yields CDR1 SEHNR and CDR2 FQNEAQ (reference sequence). In DNA form, the CDR3 reads TGTGCCAGCAGCTTATTGGCAGGGCAAACCGGGGAGCTGTTTTTT. This encodes CASSLLAGQTGELFF.

The V and J genes are TRBV7-6 and TRBJ2-2; unclear D gene. There are 15 residues in the CDR3. Germline lookup yields CDR1 SGHVS and CDR2 FNYEAQ. With 4 bases removed from V and 4 bases from J, the gap between germline ends came to 13 bases. CDR3 nucleotides: TGTGCCAGCAGCTCACTGACCGCCGGCACCGGGGAGCTGTTTTTT. Translating gives CASSSLTAGTGELFF.

Worth noting for this clonotype: This may stem from a read error, because a much larger clone lies one nucleotide away. The chain links TRBV7-6 to TRBJ2-3; maybe TRBD2 (5 bases). This CDR3 has 17 residues. Trimming removed 1 base from V and 2 bases from J, with 16 bases in between. In germline, CDR1 is SGHVS, CDR2 FNYEAQ. The CDR3 DNA reads TGTGCCAGCAGCTTAGGTAGCGAGGGATTGTACACAGATACGCAGTATTTT. Translated: CASSLGSEGLYTDTQYF.

This clonotype was observed a few times. The chain joins TRBV6-6 to TRBJ2-5; 11 bases line up with TRBD2. This CDR3 has 16 residues. Germline trimming cut 0 bases from V and 5 bases from J; bases unmatched to any gene: 5. The germline V gene has CDR1 MNHNY and CDR2 SVGAGI (reference sequence). CDR3 sequence (DNA): TGTGCCAGCAGTTACTCTAGCGGGGGGGCCTGGGAGACCCAGTACTTC. Its protein is CASSYSSGGAWETQYF.

V usage is TRBV6-2 or TRBV6-3 and J usage is TRBJ2-7; 7 nucleotides agree with TRBD1. V lost 8 bases and J lost 3; bases outside the gene matches: 4. Germline CDR1 MNHEY, CDR2 SVGEGT. This CDR3 contains 12 residues. CDR3 DNA sequence: TGTGCCAGCGAAGGGACAGTCTACGAGCAGTACTTC. Translation: CASEGTVYEQYF.

This clonotype has a count of ten or more. The V gene is TRBV7-9, the J gene TRBJ1-5, with no clear D. CDR3 length: 13 residues. Trimming took 4 bases from V and 5 from J, leaving 9 bases between them. The germline V gene encodes CDR1 SEHNR and CDR2 FQNEAQ (reference sequence). The CDR3 sequence is CASSSPPDQPQHF. The CDR3 region has the DNA TGTGCCAGCAGCTCCCCGCCGGATCAGCCCCAGCATTTT.

For this clonotype: At one of its ends the junction is not consistent with the germline gene, which may arise from a read error. The rearrangement uses TRBV10-3 and TRBJ2-1; 9 nucleotides align to TRBD2. This CDR3 is 16 amino acids long. Germline V gives CDR1 ENHRY, CDR2 SYGVKD. The CDR3 DNA sequence: TGTGCCGTCAGTGAGTTCGGGACTAGCTTTTCACATGAGCAGTTCTTC. Its translation: CAVSEFGTSFSHEQFF.

To note about this clonotype: An end of the junction differs from the germline gene, which may be a read error. The chain carries TRBV7-9 and TRBJ2-7; D remains unclear. Germline V gene lookup returns CDR1 SEHNR and CDR2 FQNEAQ (reference sequence). The CDR3 runs 13 residues. CDR3 in DNA: TGTGCCGGCAGCCCAGCAGACGGTTACGAGCAGTACTTC. This gives the protein CAGSPADGYEQYF.

This clonotype was found many times. J is TRBJ2-7 and V is TRBV7-9; TRBD1 aligns across 7 bases. Germline CDR1 is SEHNR and CDR2 is FQNEAQ (reference sequence). V lost 5 bases to trimming and J lost 3 bases; unmatched junction nucleotides: 1. The CDR3 runs to 12 residues. The CDR3 DNA is TGTGCCAGCAGCCAGGGGGACTACGAGCAGTACTTC. Protein product: CASSQGDYEQYF. Combining the CDR3 with reference TRBV7-9 and TRBJ2-7 gives the whole variable domain DTGVSQNPRHKITKRGQNVTFRCDPISEHNRLYWYRQTLGQGPEFLTYFQNEAQLEKSRLLSDRFSAERPKGSFSTLEIQRTEQGDSAMYLCASSQGDYEQYFGPGTRLTVT.

This chain joins TRBV10-2 and TRBJ2-3; 7 bases match TRBD2. The CDR3 sequence is 14 residues long. Per the germline V gene, CDR1 is WSHSY and CDR2 is SAAADI. V was pared by 0 bases and J by 4 bases, with 1 base of the junction left unmatched. The CDR3 coding sequence is TGCGCCAGCAGTGAGTCGACTAGCCCAGATACGCAGTATTTT. It specifies CASSESTSPDTQYF.

The rearrangement links TRBV9 to TRBJ2-2; D is undetermined. The V gene lost 0 bases and the J gene lost 1 base, with 16 bases spanning the gap. Germline CDR1 and CDR2: SGDLS and YYNGEE. This CDR3 has 18 amino acids. The CDR3 bases are TGTGCCAGCAGCGTAGAGTCCATCGCGACCATGAACACCGGGGAGCTGTTTTTT. Translated, it gives CASSVESIATMNTGELFF.

Worth noting for this clonotype: Relative to the germline gene, one junction end is altered; a read error may explain this. The chain is built from TRBV10-3 and TRBJ1-1; no reliable D call. Looked up from germline, CDR1 is ENHRY and CDR2 is SYGVKD. The CDR3 extends over 12 amino acids. The CDR3 DNA reads TGTGCCATCAGTGAGGGTCCCACTGAAGCTCTCTTT. Encoded protein: CAISEGPTEALF.

Turning to this clonotype: A clone one base away is much larger, so this may be a read error. CDR3 sequence: CSVGTGGLNNQSQHF. For the CDR3, the DNA is TGCAGCGTTGGGACAGGGGGCTTGAACAATCAGTCCCAGCATTTT. V is TRBV29-1 and J is TRBJ1-5; TRBD1 aligns across 11 bases. CDR3 size: 15 residues. Per germline, CDR1 SQVTM and CDR2 ANQGSEA. Filled out from reference TRBV29-1 and TRBJ1-5, the complete variable domain reads SAVISQKPSRDICQRGTSLTIQCQVDSQVTMMFWYRQQPGQSLTLIATANQGSEATYESGFVIDKFPISRPNLTFSTLTVSNMSPEDSSIYLCSVGTGGLNNQSQHFGDGTRLSIL.

This clonotype came up many times. The V gene is TRBV11-2, the J gene TRBJ2-4; D ambiguous. The germline V gene encodes CDR1 SGHAT and CDR2 FQNNGV. V was trimmed by 5 bases and J by 5 bases, leaving 10 bases between them. The CDR3 covers 13 residues. The CDR3 reads CASSPTLENIQYF. The CDR3 nucleotides read TGTGCCAGCAGCCCTACCTTAGAAAACATTCAGTACTTC.

In its sample, this clonotype was seen a few times. The J gene is TRBJ2-5, the V gene TRBV5-4; D gene uncertain. Trimming cost V 4 bases and J 0 bases, with 7 bases left between them. Per germline, CDR1 SGHNT and CDR2 YYREEE (reference sequence). This CDR3 spans 13 amino acids. In nucleotides, the CDR3 is TGTGCCAGCAGCCGTTACTACCAAGAGACCCAGTACTTC. This encodes CASSRYYQETQYF.

The table lists this clonotype with a few counts. The chain couples TRBV27 to TRBJ1-2; 10 nucleotides match TRBD1. CDR3 length equals 17 residues. Looked up from germline, CDR1 is MNHEY and CDR2 is SMNVEV (reference sequence). With V trimmed by 3 bases and J by 4 bases, 11 bases remained unmatched. The CDR3 nucleotides read TGTGCCAGCAGTTTTTCCGCCGGGACAGGGGTTCGCTATGGCTACACCTTC. Translating gives CASSFSAGTGVRYGYTF.

The genes are TRBV20-1 and TRBJ2-7, with 7 bases fitting TRBD1. Unmatched junction bases numbered 8, after V lost 3 bases and J lost 3 bases. The CDR3 is 14 residues long. Germline-derived CDR1 and CDR2 are DFQATT and SNEGSKA (reference sequence). CDR3 DNA sequence: TGCAGTGCTAGGGGGACAGCCGAATACTACGAGCAGTACTTC. Protein sequence: CSARGTAEYYEQYF.

This sequence joins TRBV28 and TRBJ2-2; maybe TRBD2 (6 bases). This CDR3 comprises 16 residues. Trimming removed 1 base from V and 5 bases from J, with 14 bases in between. Looked up from germline, CDR1 is MDHEN and CDR2 is SYDVKM. CDR3 loop: CASSLYTGRGTGELFF. CDR3 nucleotides: TGTGCCAGCAGTTTATATACCGGGAGAGGAACCGGGGAGCTGTTTTTT.

In regard to this clonotype: This may come from a read error, since a much larger clone is one base off. J is TRBJ2-7 and V is TRBV29-1; D is perhaps TRBD1 or TRBD2 (5 bases each). This CDR3 has 13 amino acids. Trimming stripped 0 bases from V and 6 bases from J, with 12 bases between. CDR1 SQVTM and CDR2 ANQGSEA come from the germline V gene. The CDR3 reads CSVEERQGVEQYF. The CDR3 DNA reads as TGCAGCGTTGAAGAGCGGCAGGGAGTCGAGCAGTACTTC.

In the case of this clonotype: This is likely a read error, given that the CDR3 carries no conserved phenylalanine or tryptophan at its end. This chain connects TRBV6-5 to TRBJ2-7, with TRBD2 matching 16 bases. From germline, CDR1 is MNHEY and CDR2 SVGAGI. V lost 4 bases to trimming and J lost 5 bases; unmatched junction nucleotides: 11. The CDR3 length is 18 residues. The CDR3 DNA reads TGTGCCAGCAGTTTGGCCGGGACTAGCGGGAGGGCGGCCCACGAGCAGTACTGC. It encodes CASSLAGTSGRAAHEQYC.

The V gene is TRBV5-6, the J gene TRBJ2-7; 7 positions match TRBD1. CDR3 size: 16 residues. The germline V gene encodes CDR1 SGHDT and CDR2 YYEEEE. The J segment lost 0 bases and the V segment lost 4 bases, leaving 10 bases of the junction unmatched. CDR3 bases: TGTGCCAGCAGCATATCCGGGACAGCCCACTCCTACGAGCAGTACTTC. Protein sequence: CASSISGTAHSYEQYF.

The chain carries TRBV4-3 and TRBJ2-3; possibly TRBD1 or TRBD2 for D (5 bases each). The V and J ends lost 0 bases and 2 bases respectively, with 12 bases between them. Germline V gene sequence: CDR1 LGHNA, CDR2 YSLEER. CDR3 length: 16 amino acids. CDR3 coding DNA: TGCGCCAGCAGCCAAGATCAAGCGGACAACACAGATACGCAGTATTTT. Its protein is CASSQDQADNTDTQYF.